This T cell receptor (beta chain) was found in a study of cytomegalovirus exposure and HLA in healthy donors. Produced via immunoSEQ multiplex PCR; TCRdb's table is partial and in-frame only. The table lists about 150,000 clones, roughly 92% of them singletons. The CDR3 is made up of 17 amino acids. The germline V gene encodes CDR1 SGHAT and CDR2 FQNNGV. V was clipped by 1 base and J by 1 base, with 16 bases between them. Sequencing was performed on PBMCs. This TCR derives from a man aged 18 to 30 in good health and CMV-seronegative. The genes are TRBV11-2 and TRBJ2-5, with D tentatively TRBD2 (6 bases). CDR3 sequence reads: CASSLARTSSVQETQYF. The CDR3 region has the DNA TGTGCCAGCAGCTTAGCCCGGACGTCTAGCGTCCAAGAGACCCAGTACTTC.